The clone carrying this TCR beta chain was picked up a small number of times. The antigen is undetermined. This sample is drawn from a study of T cell clonality in common variable immunodeficiency. General observations from the study: Reportedly, TCR beta sequences from common variable immunodeficiency showed fewer deletions and N-nucleotide insertions.

The method was immunoSEQ multiplex PCR; TCRdb's version includes in-frame clones alone and lacks a portion of them. In total the sample includes tens of thousands of clones, none of them seen once. Sequencing was carried out using peripheral blood mononuclear cells. The sequence was collected from a human donor with common variable immunodeficiency.

CDR3 region: CSAGQLNEQYF. The sequenced CDR3 bases are TGCAGTGCTGGGCAGCTAAACGAG. The V and J genes are TRBV20-1 and TRBJ2-7, with no clear D. Coverage ceases 3 residues before the CDR3 finishes, and the germline J gene fills in the end. V lost 5 bases and J lost 5, with 10 bases in between. Germline V gene lookup returns CDR1 DFQATT and CDR2 SNEGSKA (reference sequence). CDR3 length: 11 amino acids.